These 11 T cell receptor beta chains originate from one sample sequenced in a study of brain metastases from non-small cell lung cancer. Assay used: immunoSEQ multiplex PCR; TCRdb lists only in-frame clones, some missing. The profile shows 14,000 to 15,000 clones, about 85% of them singletons. What was sequenced was primary lung tumor tissue. Receptors were obtained from a donor over 35 with non-small cell lung cancer.

The chain combines TRBV7-9 with TRBJ2-3; perhaps TRBD1 as D (5 bases). This CDR3 has 17 residues. Germline assignment: CDR1 SEHNR and CDR2 FQNEAQ (reference sequence). V dropped 4 bases and J dropped 2 bases, with 19 bases sitting between them. CDR3 region: CASSSPQTEALTDTQYF. The CDR3 DNA is TGTGCCAGCAGCTCGCCCCAGACAGAAGCCCTCACAGATACGCAGTATTTT.

The chain links TRBV6-5 to TRBJ1-2, with 8 bases aligning to TRBD1. Germline V gene data show CDR1 as MNHEY and CDR2 as SVGAGI. Trimming removed 7 bases from V and 8 bases from J; junction bases left unmatched: 12. CDR3 length equals 14 residues. The CDR3 DNA reads TGTGCCAGCAACCCAATTCAGGGGGCGCGAGGCTACACCTTC. It encodes CASNPIQGARGYTF.

The V gene is TRBV27, the J gene TRBJ1-1; 7 bases align to TRBD1. Unmatched junction bases numbered 2, after V lost 3 bases and J lost 1 base. CDR3 length equals 14 residues. Germline-derived CDR1 and CDR2 are MNHEY and SMNVEV (reference sequence). The CDR3 region has the DNA TGTGCCAGCAGTTTTGGACAGGAGAACACTGAAGCTTTCTTT. Translation gives CASSFGQENTEAFF.

V gene TRBV30 combines with J gene TRBJ2-3, with 7 nucleotides matching TRBD2. Per the germline V gene, CDR1 is GTSNPN and CDR2 is SVGIG (reference sequence). The CDR3 extends over 13 amino acids. Trimming at V came to 6 bases and at J to 0 bases, leaving 3 bases not matched to a gene. The CDR3 region is CACTAGSTDTQYF. The CDR3 DNA follows: TGTGCCTGCACAGCGGGGAGCACAGATACGCAGTATTTT.

The J gene is TRBJ1-1, the V gene TRBV7-8; TRBD1 might be the D (5 bases). The length of the CDR3 is 13 residues. Germline CDR1 SGHVS, CDR2 FQNEAQ. The V and J ends lost 5 bases and 5 bases respectively, with 12 bases between them. The CDR3 protein is CASSQVGATEAFF. In DNA form, the CDR3 reads TGTGCCAGCAGCCAGGTCGGGGCGACTGAAGCTTTCTTT. Supplemented by reference TRBV7-8 and TRBJ1-1, the full variable domain reads GAGVSQSPRYKVAKRGQDVALRCDPISGHVSLFWYQQALGQGPEFLTYFQNEAQLDKSGLPSDRFFAERPEGSVSTLKIQRTQQEDSAVYLCASSQVGATEAFFGQGTRLTVV.

This sequence joins TRBV5-5 and TRBJ1-2; D call uncertain. The CDR3 runs 14 residues. Trimming removed 3 bases from V and 4 bases from J, with 13 bases in between. From germline, CDR1 is SGHKS and CDR2 YYEKEE (reference sequence). CDR3 residues: CASSSPHGVYGYTF. In DNA, the CDR3 is TGTGCCAGCAGCTCCCCCCATGGGGTCTATGGCTACACCTTC.

This clone was counted a single time. At one end the junction does not follow the germline gene, possibly because of a read error. This sequence joins TRBV5-6 and TRBJ1-2; the D gene is possibly TRBD1 (5 bases). CDR1 and CDR2 (germline): SGHDT, YYEEEE. The CDR3 is 14 amino acids. In DNA, the CDR3 is TGTGCCAGCAGCTTGGGACAGACCGACCTAGGCTACACCTTT. Translated, it gives CASSLGQTDLGYTF. The variable domain in full, with the rest retrieved from reference TRBV5-6 and TRBJ1-2, is DAGVTQSPTHLIKTRGQQVTLRCSPKSGHDTVSWYQQALGQGPQFIFQYYEEEERQRGNFPDRFSGHQFPNYSSELNVNALLLGDSALYLCASSLGQTDLGYTFGSGTRLTVV.

This clone was seen only once. J is TRBJ1-4 and V is TRBV7-2; TRBD1 matches 7 bases. CDR3 size: 14 residues. The germline CDR1 and CDR2 sequences are SGHTA and FQGNSA. V trimming: 5 bases; J trimming: 10 bases; junction bases outside the gene matches: 10. The CDR3 sequence: CASSSDRVNGKLFF. The DNA for the CDR3 is TGTGCCAGCAGCAGCGACAGGGTAAACGGAAAACTGTTTTTT.

V gene TRBV24-1 combines with J gene TRBJ2-1; TRBD2 aligns across 12 bases. With 4 bases clipped from V and 6 bases from J, the junction kept 6 bases outside the gene matches. Germline V CDR1 and CDR2: KGHDR, SFDVKD. The CDR3 sequence is 16 residues long. The CDR3 DNA reads TGTGCCACCAGTGAGGAGCTAGCGGGGGGGCGCAATGAGCAGTTCTTC. Protein: CATSEELAGGRNEQFF.

The genes are TRBV3-1 (or the pseudogene TRBV3-2) and TRBJ1-3, with a weak D call TRBD1 (5 bases). The ends were cut back, 4 bases at V and 8 bases at J, with 12 bases in the middle. The CDR3 runs to 13 residues. Germline CDR1 is LGHDT and CDR2 is YNNKEL (reference sequence). The CDR3 nucleotides are TGTGCCAGCAGCCGCACCCGAGGGGACACCATATATTTT. This encodes CASSRTRGDTIYF.

This chain uses TRBV18 with TRBJ2-5, with D possibly called TRBD1 or TRBD2 (6 bases each). The length of the CDR3 is 15 residues. Trimming removed 2 bases from V and 1 base from J, with 11 bases in between. Germline lookup yields CDR1 KGHSH and CDR2 LQKENI. The CDR3 sequence is CASSPTRGPQETQYF. The DNA of the CDR3 is TGTGCCAGCTCACCAACTCGGGGGCCCCAAGAGACCCAGTACTTC.